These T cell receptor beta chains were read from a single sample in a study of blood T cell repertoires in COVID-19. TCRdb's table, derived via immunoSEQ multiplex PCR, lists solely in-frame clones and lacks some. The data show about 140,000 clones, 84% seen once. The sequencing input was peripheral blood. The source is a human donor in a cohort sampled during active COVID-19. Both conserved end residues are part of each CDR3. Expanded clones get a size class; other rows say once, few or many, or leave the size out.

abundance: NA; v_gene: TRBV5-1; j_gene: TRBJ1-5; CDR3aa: CASSLGGNNQPQHF
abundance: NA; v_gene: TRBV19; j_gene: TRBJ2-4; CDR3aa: CASSIRDRGAKNIQYF
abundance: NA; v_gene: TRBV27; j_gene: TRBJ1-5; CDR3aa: CASSPQRGNQPQHF
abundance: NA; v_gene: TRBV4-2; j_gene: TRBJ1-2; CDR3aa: CASSQTGPPYGYTF
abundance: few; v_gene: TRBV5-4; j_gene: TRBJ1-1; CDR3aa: CASSFQGRAEAFF
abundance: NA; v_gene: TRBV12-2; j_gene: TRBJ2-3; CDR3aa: CASRLPLIGGTDTQYF
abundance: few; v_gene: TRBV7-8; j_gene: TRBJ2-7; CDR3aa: CASSQGLAYEQYF
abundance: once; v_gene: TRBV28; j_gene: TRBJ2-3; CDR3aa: CASSFSGSTDTQYF
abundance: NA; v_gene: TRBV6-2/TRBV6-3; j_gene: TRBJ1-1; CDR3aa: CASSYDPARYLNTEAFF
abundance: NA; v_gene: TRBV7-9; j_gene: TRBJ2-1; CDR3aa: CASSSGTSGDHYNEQFF
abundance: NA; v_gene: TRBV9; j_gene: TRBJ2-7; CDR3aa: CASSAALAGGYEQYF